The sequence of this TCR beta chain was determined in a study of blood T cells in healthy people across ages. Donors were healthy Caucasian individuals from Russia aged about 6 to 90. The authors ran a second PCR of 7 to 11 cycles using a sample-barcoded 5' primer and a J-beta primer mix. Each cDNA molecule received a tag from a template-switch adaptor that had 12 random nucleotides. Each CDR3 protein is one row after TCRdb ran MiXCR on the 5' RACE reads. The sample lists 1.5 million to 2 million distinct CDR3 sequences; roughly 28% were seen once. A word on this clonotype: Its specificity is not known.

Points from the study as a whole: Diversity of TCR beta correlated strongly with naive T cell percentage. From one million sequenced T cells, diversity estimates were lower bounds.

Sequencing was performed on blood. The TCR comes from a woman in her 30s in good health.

The CDR3 DNA reads as TGTGCCAGCAGTGTCCCCGGGGGCAGCGAGACCCAGTACTTC. Its protein is CASSVPGGSETQYF. The J gene is TRBJ2-7, the V gene TRBV6-1, with D perhaps matching TRBD1 or TRBD2 (6 bases each). The J call may be incorrect, as the DNA end agrees better with TRBJ2-5. CDR3 length: 14 residues. Per the germline V gene, CDR1 is MNHNS and CDR2 is SASEGT.